The 32 T cell receptor beta chains below come from one sample, sequenced in a study of blood T cell repertoires in COVID-19. Clones were read by immunoSEQ multiplex PCR, and TCRdb kept only the in-frame ones, dropping some. This table has some 490,000 clones, about 85% appearing once. Sequencing was performed on PBMCs or T cells enriched from blood (not recorded which). The receptors were sampled from a woman aged 60 to 75 who had recovered from COVID-19.

The CDR3 DNA is TGTGCCAGTAGTATCTCAGGACAGGGGGCCAATCAGCCCCAGCATTTT. This sequence encodes CASSISGQGANQPQHF. The gene calls are TRBV19 and TRBJ1-5, with 11 bases lining up with TRBD1. The CDR3 has 16 amino acids. V lost 3 bases, J lost 3 bases, and 4 bases stayed unmatched. Germline CDR1 reads LNHDA; CDR2 reads SQIVND (reference sequence). Together with reference TRBV19 and TRBJ1-5, the CDR3 gives the full variable domain: DGGITQSPKYLFRKEGQNVTLSCEQNLNHDAMYWYRQDPGQGLRLIYYSQIVNDFQKGDIAEGYSVSREKKESFPLTVTSAQKNPTAFYLCASSISGQGANQPQHFGDGTRLSIL.

CDR3 nucleotide sequence: TGTGCCAGCAGCTTAGGACAGGGGGCAAATAATGAAAAACTGTTTTTT. This translates into CASSLGQGANNEKLFF. The J gene is TRBJ1-4, the V gene TRBV7-8; 10 positions agree with TRBD1. Germline V CDR1 and CDR2: SGHVS, FQNEAQ. J was trimmed by 4 bases and V by 1 base; bases with no gene match: 3. This CDR3 is 16 amino acids long.

The chain employs TRBV4-2 and TRBJ2-5; TRBD2 aligns across 7 bases. From germline, CDR1 is LGHNA and CDR2 YNFKEQ. V was clipped by 0 bases and J by 1 base; unmatched bases: 8. This CDR3 comprises 17 residues. CDR3 protein: CASSQDRAGGFQETQYF. CDR3 bases: TGTGCCAGCAGCCAAGATCGAGCCGGGGGGTTCCAAGAGACCCAGTACTTC.

This clone was observed a handful of times. The V call is TRBV19, the J call TRBJ2-1; no definite D call. The V end lost 6 bases, the J end lost 7 bases, and 7 bases lay between the germline ends. This CDR3 comprises 11 residues. Germline V gene data show CDR1 as LNHDA and CDR2 as SQIVND (reference sequence). CDR3 nucleotide sequence: TGTGCCAGTAGACTGGAGAATGAGCAGTTCTTC. Amino acids: CASRLENEQFF.

The gene calls are TRBV25-1 and TRBJ2-3; TRBD1 is a possible D gene (5 bases). The CDR3 contains 14 residues. V lost 2 bases and J lost 4, with 10 bases in between. The germline V gene has CDR1 MGHDK and CDR2 SYGVNS. CDR3 region: CASSEGAKADTQYF. CDR3 sequence (DNA): TGTGCCAGCAGTGAAGGGGCCAAGGCAGATACGCAGTATTTT.

V and J are TRBV7-2 and TRBJ2-3, with 12 bases identical to TRBD2. From germline, CDR1 is SGHTA and CDR2 FQGNSA. The CDR3 has 16 amino acids. V shed 5 bases and J 1 base; nucleotides not matched to a gene: 4. The CDR3 bases are TGTGCCAGCAGCGCTCGACTAGCGGGGGGCACAGATACGCAGTATTTT. It yields the protein CASSARLAGGTDTQYF. Complete variable domain (other parts from reference TRBV7-2 and TRBJ2-3): GAGVSQSPSNKVTEKGKDVELRCDPISGHTALYWYRQSLGQGLEFLIYFQGNSAPDKSGLPSDRFSAERTGGSVSTLTIQRTQQEDSAVYLCASSARLAGGTDTQYFGPGTRLTVL.

The chain combines TRBV10-3 with TRBJ2-7, with TRBD1 identical over 12 bases. J was trimmed by 5 bases and V by 0 bases; bases with no gene match: 11. This CDR3 region has 18 residues. Germline lookup yields CDR1 ENHRY and CDR2 SYGVKD. CDR3 sequence: CAISESESGQGALHEQYV. In nucleotides, the CDR3 is TGTGCCATCAGTGAGTCCGAGTCGGGACAGGGGGCTCTCCACGAGCAGTACGTC.

This chain joins TRBV2 and TRBJ2-3; D remains ambiguous. Trimming pared 6 bases from V and 2 bases from J, leaving 3 bases between. Germline V CDR1 and CDR2: SNHLY, FYNNEI. The length of the CDR3 is 11 residues. The CDR3 loop is CASSNTDTQYF. The CDR3 nucleotides read TGTGCCAGCAGCAACACAGATACGCAGTATTTT.

V usage is TRBV6-5 and J usage is TRBJ2-5, with TRBD1 identical over 7 bases. The CDR3 spans 13 residues. Germline V gene sequence: CDR1 MNHEY, CDR2 SVGAGI. J lost 2 bases, V lost 5 bases, and 2 bases had no gene match. As DNA, the CDR3 is TGTGCCAGCAGTCCGGGACAGCAAGAGACCCAGTACTTC. Translated, it gives CASSPGQQETQYF.

Regarding this clone: The sample holds other DNA sequences that translate to the same CDR3. The chain uses TRBV5-1 and TRBJ1-2; tentative D call: TRBD1 (6 bases). Trimming pared 3 bases from V and 2 bases from J, leaving 8 bases between. This CDR3 spans 13 amino acids. Germline CDR1 reads SGHRS; CDR2 reads YFSETQ. CDR3 DNA sequence: TGCGCCAGCAGCTCTACAGGGAACTATGGCTACACCTTC. Its translation: CASSSTGNYGYTF. The variable domain in full, with the rest retrieved from reference TRBV5-1 and TRBJ1-2, is KAGVTQTPRYLIKTRGQQVTLSCSPISGHRSVSWYQQTPGQGLQFLFEYFSETQRNKGNFPGRFSGRQFSNSRSEMNVSTLELGDSALYLCASSSTGNYGYTFGSGTRLTVV.

The genes are TRBV28 and TRBJ1-5, with no clear D. CDR3 length equals 14 residues. The V gene lost 7 bases and the J gene lost 5 bases, with 15 bases spanning the gap. Germline assignment: CDR1 MDHEN and CDR2 SYDVKM. Written as DNA, the CDR3 is TGTGCCAGCACCCGAGTAGGAGCCGATCAGCCCCAGCATTTT. It encodes CASTRVGADQPQHF.

This clone was counted a few times. J is TRBJ2-7 and V is TRBV9; 12 nucleotides agree with TRBD1. The CDR3 length is 15 residues. Trimming took 3 bases from V and 5 from J; bases not matched to a gene: 6. The germline V gene encodes CDR1 SGDLS and CDR2 YYNGEE. The CDR3 DNA is TGTGCCAGCAGCGCTCGGGACAGGGGGCGTCACGAGCAGTACTTC. Protein product: CASSARDRGRHEQYF. The full variable domain, its missing parts supplied by reference TRBV9 and TRBJ2-7, is DSGVTQTPKHLITATGQRVTLRCSPRSGDLSVYWYQQSLDQGLQFLIQYYNGEERAKGNILERFSAQQFPDLHSELNLSSLELGDSALYFCASSARDRGRHEQYFGPGTRLTVT.

The CDR3 sequence is CASSFVTPNTGELFF. CDR3 DNA: TGTGCCAGCAGCTTCGTAACTCCGAACACCGGGGAGCTGTTTTTT. V is TRBV3-1 (or the pseudogene TRBV3-2) and J is TRBJ2-2; D gene ambiguous. This CDR3 is built from 15 residues. Germline V gene sequence: CDR1 LGHDT, CDR2 YNNKEL (reference sequence). Trimming took 5 bases from V and 0 from J, leaving 10 bases between them.

This clone came up once. The chain uses TRBV6-1 and TRBJ2-1; 7 positions match TRBD2. Germline V gene sequence: CDR1 MNHNS, CDR2 SASEGT. This CDR3 is built from 15 residues. V shed 0 bases, J shed 2 bases, and the junction held 1 base outside the gene matches. In DNA form, the CDR3 reads TGTGCCAGCAGTGAAGCGCGGGGGACCTACAATGAGCAGTTCTTC. Its translation is CASSEARGTYNEQFF.

This chain uses TRBV19 with TRBJ1-1; 9 positions match TRBD1. After removal of 5 bases from V and 4 bases from J, the junction contained 5 bases not matched to a gene. The CDR3 has 14 residues. The germline V gene encodes CDR1 LNHDA and CDR2 SQIVND (reference sequence). The CDR3 DNA reads as TGTGCCAGTAGTCCCACGGGACAGGGCACTGAAGCTTTCTTT. This encodes CASSPTGQGTEAFF.

The chain joins TRBV30 to TRBJ2-4; D might be TRBD2 (6 bases). The V gene's germline CDR1 is GTSNPN and CDR2 SVGIG (reference sequence). The CDR3 loop spans 15 amino acids. Trimming removed 0 bases at V and 5 bases at J, with 14 bases between. The CDR3 DNA is TGTGCCTGGAGTGTACACAGTTGGGGGGAAAACATTCAGTACTTC. It translates to CAWSVHSWGENIQYF.

The V call is TRBV19, the J call TRBJ1-2; TRBD1 agrees at 9 bases. CDR1 is LNHDA, CDR2 SQIVND, per germline (reference sequence). The J segment lost 9 bases and the V segment lost 3 bases, leaving 11 bases of the junction unmatched. The CDR3 has 15 residues. CDR3 nucleotides: TGTGCCAGTAGTATTAGGACAGGGGCCCTCTTGAGCTACACCTTC. It is translated as CASSIRTGALLSYTF.

The rearrangement uses TRBV11-2 and TRBJ2-1; possibly TRBD1 for D (6 bases). CDR3 size: 12 residues. Trimming shortened V by 4 bases and J by 10 bases, and 11 bases separated the two germline ends. CDR1 is SGHAT, CDR2 FQNNGV, per germline. The CDR3 nucleotides are TGTGCCAGCAGCTCTAGGGACACCGAGCAGTTCTTC. This gives the protein CASSSRDTEQFF.

The chain has TRBV30 and TRBJ2-1, with TRBD2 matching over 16 bases. J was trimmed by 9 bases and V by 3 bases; bases with no gene match: 11. CDR3 length: 17 residues. Germline CDR1 and CDR2: GTSNPN and SVGIG (reference sequence). The CDR3 coding sequence is TGTGCCTGGAGGACCCAGGGACTAGCGGGGGGGCCTCCTGAGCAGTTCTTC. This translates into CAWRTQGLAGGPPEQFF.

V usage is TRBV19 and J usage is TRBJ2-7; TRBD1 is a possible D gene (6 bases). Germline CDR1 LNHDA, CDR2 SQIVND (reference sequence). Trimming left V 4 bases short and J 2 bases short, with 9 bases between. The CDR3 is 13 amino acids. CDR3 sequence (DNA): TGTGCCAGTAGTAAAGGACAGACCTACGAGCAGTACGTC. Protein product: CASSKGQTYEQYV.

This chain links TRBV10-3 with TRBJ1-2; TRBD1 matches 9 bases. J gave up 11 bases and V 4 bases, and 5 bases lay outside the gene matches. The germline V gene encodes CDR1 ENHRY and CDR2 SYGVKD. This CDR3 comprises 12 residues. The CDR3 here is CAISAPTGGYTF. CDR3 nucleotide sequence: TGTGCCATCAGTGCCCCGACAGGGGGGTACACCTTC.

The V gene is TRBV4-2, the J gene TRBJ2-2; possibly TRBD2 for D (5 bases). Germline CDR1 and CDR2: LGHNA and YNFKEQ. The CDR3 contains 16 residues. Trimming took 3 bases from V and 2 from J, leaving 13 bases between them. The DNA of the CDR3 is TGTGCCAGCAGCCAGGCCTCGGGGTCTAACACCGGGGAGCTGTTTTTT. Protein sequence: CASSQASGSNTGELFF.

This clone was seen a single time. The V call is TRBV7-9, the J call TRBJ1-1; D perhaps matches TRBD1 (6 bases). Per the germline V gene, CDR1 is SEHNR and CDR2 is FQNEAQ (reference sequence). The V end was cut by 5 bases, the J end by 3 bases, with 13 bases between. The CDR3 consists of 14 residues. As DNA, the CDR3 is TGTGCCAGCAGCGTCCGCAGGGGAGACACTGAAGCTTTCTTT. Translating it yields CASSVRRGDTEAFF.

This clone has only a few counts. J is TRBJ1-5 and V is TRBV27; tentative D call: TRBD1 (5 bases). CDR1 MNHEY and CDR2 SMNVEV come from the germline V gene (reference sequence). The V end was cut by 3 bases, the J end by 2 bases, with 14 bases between. The CDR3 runs 16 residues. The CDR3 DNA reads as TGTGCCAGCAGTTTCTCAGGGACTGTAGGCAATCAGCCCCAGCATTTT. Protein product: CASSFSGTVGNQPQHF.

A single count supports this clone. V gene TRBV5-1 combines with J gene TRBJ2-2, with a possible D match to TRBD1 (5 bases). The CDR3 sequence is 14 residues long. V dropped 0 bases and J dropped 4 bases, with 7 bases sitting between them. Germline assignment: CDR1 SGHRS and CDR2 YFSETQ. Here the CDR3 reads CASSLEGATGELFF. Here the CDR3 DNA reads TGCGCCAGCAGCTTGGAAGGGGCCACCGGGGAGCTGTTTTTT.

The chain couples TRBV12-3 or TRBV12-4 to TRBJ1-2; 8 bases map to TRBD1. There are 12 residues in the CDR3. V lost 5 bases and J lost 8; bases outside the gene matches: 4. The CDR3 coding sequence is TGTGCCAGCAGTCCCAGGGGGCGCGGCTACACCTTC. It encodes CASSPRGRGYTF.

This clone was counted only a few times. In nucleotides, the CDR3 is TGTGCCAGCACGACAGGCTTGAACACTGAAGCTTTCTTT. Residues: CASTTGLNTEAFF. V is TRBV6-5 and J is TRBJ1-1, with a weak D call TRBD1 (6 bases). The CDR3 runs to 13 residues. With 7 bases removed from V and 0 bases from J, the gap between germline ends came to 9 bases. CDR1 MNHEY and CDR2 SVGAGI come from the germline V gene.

As DNA, the CDR3 is TGCGCCACCTCAGCCCTCCTAGCGGGGGAAGTAAATGAGCAGTTCTTC. Amino acids: CATSALLAGEVNEQFF. The genes are TRBV10-1 and TRBJ2-1; 10 positions agree with TRBD2. Germline V gene sequence: CDR1 WNHNN, CDR2 SYGVQD (reference sequence). J was trimmed by 7 bases and V by 10 bases; bases with no gene match: 16. The CDR3 consists of 16 residues.

The chain links TRBV7-2 to TRBJ2-1; the match to TRBD2 covers 7 bases. This CDR3 spans 17 amino acids. V gave up 4 bases and J gave up 7 bases; unmatched junction bases: 16. CDR1 and CDR2 from the germline V gene are SGHTA and FQGNSA. The CDR3 spells CASSSRLAGGMRNEQFF. CDR3 bases: TGTGCCAGCAGCTCGAGACTAGCCGGTGGTATGAGAAATGAGCAGTTCTTC. Together with reference TRBV7-2 and TRBJ2-1, the CDR3 gives the full variable domain: GAGVSQSPSNKVTEKGKDVELRCDPISGHTALYWYRQSLGQGLEFLIYFQGNSAPDKSGLPSDRFSAERTGGSVSTLTIQRTQQEDSAVYLCASSSRLAGGMRNEQFFGPGTRLTVL.

V is TRBV5-1 and J is TRBJ2-2; the match to TRBD2 covers 7 bases. Germline V gene data show CDR1 as SGHRS and CDR2 as YFSETQ. V shed 2 bases and J 3 bases; nucleotides not matched to a gene: 4. This CDR3 has 15 residues. CDR3 coding DNA: TGCGCCAGCAGCTTTCCCGGACTAGACACCGGGGAGCTGTTTTTT. Translation gives CASSFPGLDTGELFF.

This rearrangement joins TRBV2 to TRBJ2-2; D unclear. CDR3 length: 11 amino acids. The germline V gene has CDR1 SNHLY and CDR2 FYNNEI. V was pared by 7 bases and J by 4 bases, with 4 bases between. CDR3: CASIGTGELFF. Here the CDR3 DNA reads TGTGCCAGCATCGGCACCGGGGAGCTGTTTTTT.

This clone is a singleton in its sample. The V gene is TRBV13, the J gene TRBJ1-1, with 11 nucleotides matching TRBD1. Trimming at V came to 5 bases and at J to 4 bases, leaving 6 bases not matched to a gene. This CDR3 region has 15 residues. The germline CDR1 and CDR2 sequences are PRHDT and FYEKMQ (reference sequence). CDR3 nucleotides: TGTGCCAGCAGCGTCCGGGACAGGGGGACCACTGAAGCTTTCTTT. Protein: CASSVRDRGTTEAFF.